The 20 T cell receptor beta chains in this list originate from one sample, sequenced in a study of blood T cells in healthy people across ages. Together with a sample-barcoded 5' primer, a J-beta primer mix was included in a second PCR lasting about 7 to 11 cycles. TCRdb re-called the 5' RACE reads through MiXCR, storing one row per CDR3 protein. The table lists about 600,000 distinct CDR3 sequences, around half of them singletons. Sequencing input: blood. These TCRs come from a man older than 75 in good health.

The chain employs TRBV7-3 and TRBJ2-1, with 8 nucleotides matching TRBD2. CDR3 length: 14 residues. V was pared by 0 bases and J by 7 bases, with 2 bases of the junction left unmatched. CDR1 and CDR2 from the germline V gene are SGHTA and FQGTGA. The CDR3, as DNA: TGTGCCAGCAGCTTAACTGGGACTAGTAATGAGCAGTTCTTC. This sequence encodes CASSLTGTSNEQFF.

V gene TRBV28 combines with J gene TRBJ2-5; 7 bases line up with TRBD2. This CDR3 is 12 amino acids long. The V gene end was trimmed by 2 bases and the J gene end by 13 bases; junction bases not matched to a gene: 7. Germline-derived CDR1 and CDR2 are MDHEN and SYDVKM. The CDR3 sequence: CASSLPGLDLYF. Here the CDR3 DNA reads TGTGCCAGCAGTTTACCCGGACTAGATTTGTACTTC.

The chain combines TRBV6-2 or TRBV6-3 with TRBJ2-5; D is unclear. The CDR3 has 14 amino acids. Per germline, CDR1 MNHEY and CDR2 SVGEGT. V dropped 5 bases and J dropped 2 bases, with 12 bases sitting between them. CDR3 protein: CASSPTRQQETQYF. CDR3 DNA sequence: TGTGCCAGCAGTCCCACACGGCAGCAAGAGACCCAGTACTTC.

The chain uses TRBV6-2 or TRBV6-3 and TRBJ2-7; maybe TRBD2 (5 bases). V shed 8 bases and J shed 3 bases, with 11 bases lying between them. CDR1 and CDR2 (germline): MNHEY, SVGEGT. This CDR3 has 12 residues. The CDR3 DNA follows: TGTGCCAGCGGACTGAACAGCTACGAGCAGTACTTC. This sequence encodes CASGLNSYEQYF.

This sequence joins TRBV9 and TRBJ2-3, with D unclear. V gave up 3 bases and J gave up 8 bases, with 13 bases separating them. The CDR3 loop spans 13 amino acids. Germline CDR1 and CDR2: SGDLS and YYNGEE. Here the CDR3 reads CASSGEWFSTQYF. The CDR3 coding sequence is TGTGCCAGCAGCGGCGAGTGGTTTAGTACGCAGTATTTT.

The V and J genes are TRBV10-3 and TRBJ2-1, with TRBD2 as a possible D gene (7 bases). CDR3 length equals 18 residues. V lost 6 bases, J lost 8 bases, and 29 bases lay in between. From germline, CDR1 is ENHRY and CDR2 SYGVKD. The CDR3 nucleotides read TGTGCCATCAGAGGGGGTGGGGAGACGGGGGGACTCTGGGATGAGCAGTTCTTC. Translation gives CAIRGGGETGGLWDEQFF.

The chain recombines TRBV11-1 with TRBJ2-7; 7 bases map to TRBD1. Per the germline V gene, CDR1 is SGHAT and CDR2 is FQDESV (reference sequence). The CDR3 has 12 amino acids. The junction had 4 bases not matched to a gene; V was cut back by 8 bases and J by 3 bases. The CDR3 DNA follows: TGTGCCAGCGCAGGGGGAATCTACGAGCAGTACTTC. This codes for CASAGGIYEQYF.

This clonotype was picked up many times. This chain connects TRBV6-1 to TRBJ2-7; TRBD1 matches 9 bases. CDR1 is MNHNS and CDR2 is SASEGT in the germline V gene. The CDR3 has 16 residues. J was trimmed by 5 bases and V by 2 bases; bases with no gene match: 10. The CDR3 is CASSEPTGTGFHEQYF. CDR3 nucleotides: TGTGCCAGCAGTGAACCCACCGGGACAGGGTTCCACGAGCAGTACTTC.

The CDR3 sequence: CASSQGLQLNYGYTF. For the CDR3, the DNA is TGTGCCAGCAGCCAGGGCCTCCAGTTGAACTATGGCTACACCTTC. This rearrangement joins TRBV3-1 to TRBJ1-2; D remains ambiguous. CDR1 LGHDT and CDR2 YNNKEL come from the germline V gene (reference sequence). V was cut by 3 bases and J by 2 bases, with 13 bases left in between. The CDR3 sequence is 15 residues long.

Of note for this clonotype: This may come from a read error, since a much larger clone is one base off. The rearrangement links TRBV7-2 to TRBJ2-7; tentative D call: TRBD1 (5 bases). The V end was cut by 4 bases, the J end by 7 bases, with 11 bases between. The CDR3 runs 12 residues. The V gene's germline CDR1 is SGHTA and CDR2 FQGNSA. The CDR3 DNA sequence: TGTGCCAGCAGCTGGGGCAGACAGGAGCAGTACTTC. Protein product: CASSWGRQEQYF.

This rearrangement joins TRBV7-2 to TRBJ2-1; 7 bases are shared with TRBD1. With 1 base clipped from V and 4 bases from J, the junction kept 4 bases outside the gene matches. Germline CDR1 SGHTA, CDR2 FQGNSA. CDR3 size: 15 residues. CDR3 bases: TGTGCCAGCAGCTTAGGTAGGGGGCCTTACAATGAGCAGTTCTTC. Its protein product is CASSLGRGPYNEQFF.

The CDR3 DNA reads TGTGCCAGCAGCTTCCGGACGGGGGACGGGGAGACCCAGTACTTC. This translates into CASSFRTGDGETQYF. The rearrangement links TRBV11-2 to TRBJ2-5; D is possibly TRBD2 (6 bases). The V gene lost 3 bases and the J gene lost 5 bases, with 16 bases spanning the gap. This CDR3 is 15 amino acids long. Germline lookup yields CDR1 SGHAT and CDR2 FQNNGV.

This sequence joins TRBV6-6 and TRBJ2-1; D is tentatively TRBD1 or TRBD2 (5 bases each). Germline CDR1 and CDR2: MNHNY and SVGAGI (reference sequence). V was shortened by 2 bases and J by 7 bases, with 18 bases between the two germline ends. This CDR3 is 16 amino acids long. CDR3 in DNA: TGTGCCAGCAGTTACCCCGGGACCCCGGCGGGTAATGAGCAGTTCTTC. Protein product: CASSYPGTPAGNEQFF.

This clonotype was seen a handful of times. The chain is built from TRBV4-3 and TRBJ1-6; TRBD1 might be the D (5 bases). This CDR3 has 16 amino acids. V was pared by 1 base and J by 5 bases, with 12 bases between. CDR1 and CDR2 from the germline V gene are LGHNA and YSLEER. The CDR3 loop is CASSQAATANNSPLHF. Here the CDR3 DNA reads TGCGCCAGCAGCCAAGCTGCGACAGCTAATAATTCACCCCTCCACTTT.

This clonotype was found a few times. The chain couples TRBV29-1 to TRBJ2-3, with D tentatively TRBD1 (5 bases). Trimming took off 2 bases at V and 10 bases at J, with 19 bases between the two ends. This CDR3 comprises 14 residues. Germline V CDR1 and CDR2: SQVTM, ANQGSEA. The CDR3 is CSVELGHAEIAQYF. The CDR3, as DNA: TGCAGCGTTGAACTCGGACACGCGGAGATTGCGCAGTATTTT.

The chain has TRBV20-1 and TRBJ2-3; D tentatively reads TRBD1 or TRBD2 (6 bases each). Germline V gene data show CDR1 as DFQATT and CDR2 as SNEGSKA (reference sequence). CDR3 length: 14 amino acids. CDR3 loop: CSAEGGPSTDTQYF. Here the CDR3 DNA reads TGCAGCGCCGAAGGGGGGCCCAGCACAGATACGCAGTATTTT.

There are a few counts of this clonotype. The CDR3 DNA reads as TGCAGTGCCCGGGGTGGACCGATGGGGTACGAGCAGTACTTC. This translates into CSARGGPMGYEQYF. V gene TRBV20-1 combines with J gene TRBJ2-7, with a tentative D call TRBD2 (5 bases). The V gene's germline CDR1 is DFQATT and CDR2 SNEGSKA (reference sequence). The CDR3 is made up of 14 amino acids. V was clipped by 6 bases and J by 4 bases, with 19 bases between them.

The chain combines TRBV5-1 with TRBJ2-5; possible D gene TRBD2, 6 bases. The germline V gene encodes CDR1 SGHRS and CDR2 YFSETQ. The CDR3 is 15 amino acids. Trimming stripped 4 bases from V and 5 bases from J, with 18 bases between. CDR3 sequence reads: CASSPLGLLRETQYF. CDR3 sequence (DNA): TGCGCCAGCAGCCCGTTGGGACTGCTAAGGGAGACCCAGTACTTC.

The CDR3 DNA is TGTGCTAGTGGTTTGGTCGGCACTAGCGGGACCCATGAGCAGTTCTTC. Translating gives CASGLVGTSGTHEQFF. The chain links TRBV12-5 to TRBJ2-1; 10 nucleotides agree with TRBD2. The CDR3 is made up of 16 amino acids. V lost 0 bases and J lost 8; bases outside the gene matches: 7. Germline lookup yields CDR1 LGHNT and CDR2 FRNRAP. The whole variable domain, remainder taken from reference TRBV12-5 and TRBJ2-1, is DARVTQTPRHKVTEMGQEVTMRCQPILGHNTVFWYRQTMMQGLELLAYFRNRAPLDDSGMPKDRFSAEMPDATLATLKIQPSEPRDSAVYFCASGLVGTSGTHEQFFGPGTRLTVL.

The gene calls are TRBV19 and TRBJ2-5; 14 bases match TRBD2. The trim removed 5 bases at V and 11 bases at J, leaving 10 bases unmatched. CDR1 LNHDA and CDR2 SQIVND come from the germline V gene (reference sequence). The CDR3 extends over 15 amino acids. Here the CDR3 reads CASSLAGLAGVEQYF. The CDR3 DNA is TGTGCCAGTAGTCTCGCGGGACTAGCGGGAGTTGAGCAGTACTTC.